The source of this TCR beta chain is a study of blood T cell repertoires in COVID-19. Looking at the study overall: Both acute and convalescent COVID-19 samples were obtained from the United States, Italy and Spain. T cells, B-cell-depleted T cells, or PBMCs supplied cDNA or gDNA.

The CDR3 extends over 16 amino acids. Germline CDR1 reads LNHDA; CDR2 reads SQIVND (reference sequence). Trimming stripped 5 bases from V and 10 bases from J, with 23 bases between. Per the authors' pipeline: The assay estimated nucleated cells by amplifying reference gene primers. The method was immunoSEQ multiplex PCR; TCRdb's version includes in-frame clones alone and lacks a portion of them. V and J calls and clone size are copied from that table; D and trimming were computed from the DNA. Counted here are some 95,000 clones, 87% occurring once; the ten biggest clones make up 3.5% to 5.5%. The V gene is TRBV19, the J gene TRBJ1-4, with D hard to call. The sample taken for sequencing was peripheral blood. This TCR derives from a man between 65 and 79 years old with acute or convalescent COVID-19. The CDR3 loop is CASSPSRFEPSVKLFF. DNA for the CDR3: TGTGCCAGTAGTCCGAGCCGGTTTGAACCGTCGGTAAAACTGTTTTTT. The full variable domain, its missing parts supplied by reference TRBV19 and TRBJ1-4, is DGGITQSPKYLFRKEGQNVTLSCEQNLNHDAMYWYRQDPGQGLRLIYYSQIVNDFQKGDIAEGYSVSREKKESFPLTVTSAQKNPTAFYLCASSPSRFEPSVKLFFGSGTQLSVL.